Listed below are T cell receptor beta chains from one sample, sequenced in a study of molecular identifiers for immune sequencing clone quantification. In TCRdb, the PCR reads were re-called with MiXCR into one record per CDR3 protein. This table holds 100,000 or so distinct CDR3 sequences, roughly 23% found once. Sequencing was done on a sample of naive CD8+ T cells from blood, with Jurkat cell RNA spiked in. The source of these receptors is a human donor in good health. Some libraries in this study had Jurkat cell RNA spiked in. The conserved cysteine and the conserved F or W are not part of the CDR3 here.

TRBV7-9,ASSSSLAPLYEQY
TRBV5-6,ASSGRDSRYEQY
TRBV7-9,ASSFLPGTGGAGYA
TRBV3-1,ASSQLGTARETQY
TRBV19,ASSIGGGPQPQH
TRBV5-1,ASSFSTGGYEQY
TRBV28,ASSWGTGEQETQY
TRBV5-3,ASSLGVNSYEQY
TRBV7-9,ASSPPGQAYTGELF
TRBV29-1,SVGDRLSEKLF
TRBV28,ASSLTSLASIRVY
TRBV24-1,ATSGTALGDTQY
TRBV6-1,ASGDEGYNTGELF
TRBV6-5,ASSINRYEQY
TRBV5-4,ASNDEGRPQETQY
TRBV19,ASSIGVGGGEQY
TRBV7-2,ASSLVGETAF
TRBV5-1,ASSGTSGVDTQY
TRBV6-2/TRBV6-3,ASSQEEDETQY
TRBV6-2/TRBV6-3,ASSSHGGSNEQF
TRBV28,ASSSKGLAGYTDTQY
TRBV20-1,SARGQQLAGRLADTQY
TRBV6-6,ATFYNERITDTQY